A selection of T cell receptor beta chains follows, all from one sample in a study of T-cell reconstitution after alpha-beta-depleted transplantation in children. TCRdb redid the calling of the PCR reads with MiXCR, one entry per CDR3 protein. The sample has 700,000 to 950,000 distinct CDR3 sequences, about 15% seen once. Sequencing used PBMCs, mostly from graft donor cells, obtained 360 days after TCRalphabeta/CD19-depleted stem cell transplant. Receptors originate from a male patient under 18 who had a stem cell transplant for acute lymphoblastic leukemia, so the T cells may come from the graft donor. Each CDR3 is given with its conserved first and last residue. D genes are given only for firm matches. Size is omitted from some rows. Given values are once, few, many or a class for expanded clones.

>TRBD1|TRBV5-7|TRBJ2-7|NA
TGTGCCAGCAGCTTGGTATTTACAGGGGGATCCTACGAGCAGTACTTC
CASSLVFTGGSYEQYF
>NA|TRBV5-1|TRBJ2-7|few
TGCGCCAGCAGCTTGGTCGCAGGGGGAGGATACACCTACGAGCAGTACTTC
CASSLVAGGGYTYEQYF
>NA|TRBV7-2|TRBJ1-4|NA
TGTGCCAGCAGCACTAGTCGGGATGAAAAACTGTTTTTT
CASSTSRDEKLFF
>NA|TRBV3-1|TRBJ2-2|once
TGTGCCAGCAGCCAAGTACAAGGGGCCGGGGAGCTGTTTTTT
CASSQVQGAGELFF
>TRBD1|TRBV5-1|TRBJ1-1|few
TGCGCCAGCAGCTCATGGACAGGGGTGAACACTGAAGCTTTCTTT
CASSSWTGVNTEAFF
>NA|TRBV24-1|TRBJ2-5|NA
TGTGCCACCAGTGATTTGGGGGGATTCAGGCCGGGTTCCCAGTACTTC
CATSDLGGFRPGSQYF
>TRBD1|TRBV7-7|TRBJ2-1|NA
TGTGCCAGCAGCCTAGGACAGGGGATCTATGAGCAGTTCTTC
CASSLGQGIYEQFF
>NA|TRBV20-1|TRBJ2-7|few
TGCAGTGCTAGAGTCTCCTCCTACGGGGTCTACGAGCAGTACTTC
CSARVSSYGVYEQYF
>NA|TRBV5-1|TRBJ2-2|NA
TGCGCCAGCAGCGTCCGGGACCCTGACGGGGAGCTGTTTTTT
CASSVRDPDGELFF
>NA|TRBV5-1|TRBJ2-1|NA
TGCGCCAGCAGCTTGGTGGCCTATGGATACAATGAGCAGTTCTTC
CASSLVAYGYNEQFF
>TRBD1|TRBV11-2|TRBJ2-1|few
TGTGCCAGCAGCTACGCTCCGGGACAGGGCTATGAGCAGTTCTTC
CASSYAPGQGYEQFF
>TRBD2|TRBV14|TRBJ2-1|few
TGTGCCAGCAGGCGTCTAGCGGGAGACCACAATGAGCAGTTCTTC
CASRRLAGDHNEQFF
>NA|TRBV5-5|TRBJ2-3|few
TGTGCCAGCAGCATTATCGCAGGAAACACAGATACGCAGTATTTT
CASSIIAGNTDTQYF
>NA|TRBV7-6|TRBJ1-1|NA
TGTGCCAGTGGTCCGATTGAAGCTTTCTTT
CASGPIEAFF
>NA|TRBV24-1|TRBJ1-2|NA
TGTGCCACCAGTTCTCGTAACGGAGTGGGCTATGGCTACACCTTC
CATSSRNGVGYGYTF
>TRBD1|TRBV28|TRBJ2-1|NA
TGTGCCGGCCAACAGGGGAGTGGATACAATGAGCAGTTCTTC
CAGQQGSGYNEQFF
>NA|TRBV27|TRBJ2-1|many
TGTGCCAGCAGTTCACAGGGGAGCGGGAACCCCCTCGTTGGAAATGAGCAGTTCTTC
CASSSQGSGNPLVGNEQFF
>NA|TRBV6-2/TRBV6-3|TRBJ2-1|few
TGTGCCAGCAGTCTTCCCGGGGGATTTAGCTACCCCCCCTACAATGAGCAGTTCTTC
CASSLPGGFSYPPYNEQFF
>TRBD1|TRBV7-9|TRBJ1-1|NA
TGTGCCAGCAGTCAGGGGGACCCGAACACTGAAGCTTTCTTT
CASSQGDPNTEAFF
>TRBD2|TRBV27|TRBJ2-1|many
TGTGCCAGCAACATAGCGGGAGGGCACAATGAGCAGTTCTTC
CASNIAGGHNEQFF